This TCR beta chain was identified during a study of blood T cell repertoires in COVID-19. At the level of the study: Acute and convalescent COVID-19 samples came from the United States, Italy and Spain. Sample material is recorded as cDNA or gDNA derived from T cells, B-cell-depleted T cells, or PBMCs.

The assay was immunoSEQ multiplex PCR, and TCRdb's table has in-frame clones only and misses some. Of 120,000 to 150,000 clones in the sample, about 85% are singletons; the top ten hold 38%. The CDR3 consists of 15 residues. Per germline, CDR1 SEHNR and CDR2 FQNEAQ (reference sequence). J gave up 4 bases and V 3 bases, and 4 bases lay outside the gene matches. Sequenced: peripheral blood. The gene calls are TRBV7-9 and TRBJ1-3; TRBD1 matches 9 bases. The clonotype originates from a human donor in a cohort sampled during active COVID-19. CDR3 residues: CASSFTGTGGNTIYF. The DNA for the CDR3 is TGTGCCAGCAGCTTCACCGGGACAGGGGGAAACACCATATATTTT.